This T cell receptor (beta chain) is from a study of blood T cell repertoires in COVID-19. Study-level information: Samples of COVID-19 (acute and convalescent) were obtained from the United States, Italy and Spain. The cDNA or gDNA used as material had been derived from T cells, B-cell-depleted T cells, or PBMCs.

In the study's own analysis: Amplification from reference gene primers served as the basis for estimated nucleated cell counts. The assay was immunoSEQ multiplex PCR, and TCRdb's table has in-frame clones only and misses some. V and J calls and clone size are given by that table; D and trimming were obtained from the DNA. Of roughly 180,000 clones in the sample, over 70% were seen once. The V end was cut by 0 bases, the J end by 1 base, with 8 bases between. This CDR3 is 15 amino acids long. Germline lookup yields CDR1 MNHEY and CDR2 SVGEGT. This clone was seen once. The sequenced material came from peripheral blood. The receptor's source is a man aged 55 to 69 with active or convalescent COVID-19. V gene TRBV6-2 or TRBV6-3 combines with J gene TRBJ2-3; D is unclear. This CDR3 reads CASSYSRSGTDTQYF. The CDR3 nucleotides read TGTGCCAGCAGTTACTCGAGGTCTGGCACAGATACGCAGTATTTT.